This T cell receptor (beta chain) stems from a study of control samples from healthy donors and cancer patients. The assay was immunoSEQ multiplex PCR, and TCRdb's table has in-frame clones only and misses some. The repertoire includes 170,000 or so clones, approximately 94% of them detected once, and more than 1.1% sits in the top ten. The CDR3 consists of 13 residues. Trimming cost V 4 bases and J 5 bases, with 9 bases left between them. Germline CDR1 and CDR2: KGHSH and LQKENI. The sequence was collected from a woman under 30 in good health. Sequencing was done on a sample of blood. The chain recombines TRBV18 with TRBJ1-3; possible D gene TRBD1, 6 bases. In DNA form, the CDR3 reads TGTGCCAGCTCACGGACAGAGCGAAACACCATATATTTT. It translates to CASSRTERNTIYF.